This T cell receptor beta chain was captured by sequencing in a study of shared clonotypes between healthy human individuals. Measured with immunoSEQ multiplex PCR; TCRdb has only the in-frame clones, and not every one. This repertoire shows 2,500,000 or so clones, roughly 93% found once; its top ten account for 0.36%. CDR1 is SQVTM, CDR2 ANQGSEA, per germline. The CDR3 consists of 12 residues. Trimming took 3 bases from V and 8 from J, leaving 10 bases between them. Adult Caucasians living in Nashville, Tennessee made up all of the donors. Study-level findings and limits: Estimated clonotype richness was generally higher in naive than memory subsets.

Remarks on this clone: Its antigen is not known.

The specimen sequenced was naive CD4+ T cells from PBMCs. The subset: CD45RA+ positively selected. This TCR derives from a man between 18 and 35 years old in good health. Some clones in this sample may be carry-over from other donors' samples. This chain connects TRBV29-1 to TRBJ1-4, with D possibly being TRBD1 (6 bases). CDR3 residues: CSVDRGSEKLFF. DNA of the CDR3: TGCAGCGTTGACAGGGGCAGCGAAAAACTGTTTTTT.